This T cell receptor beta chain was obtained from a study of shared clonotypes between healthy human individuals. To note about this clone: What it binds is unknown. Germline and junction disagree at one end, which may indicate a read error.

Germline assignment: CDR1 SSHAT and CDR2 FNYEAQ (reference sequence). The length of the CDR3 is 14 residues. Notes on the study in general: Non-shared clonotypes displayed generation probabilities falling below those of clonotypes present in all four donors. Among donors, clonotype sharing was expected to be affected by sequencing depth.

Every immunoSEQ plate was one replicate of a subset's evenly spread DNA. Authors' methods: ImmunoSEQ only sent back junction sequences with no quality scores, so filtering was done differently. Method: immunoSEQ multiplex PCR; TCRdb's copy keeps in-frame clones and lacks some. That table is the source of V, J and clone size, and D and trimming were worked out from the DNA. The sample consists of over a million clones, 95% to 97% of them appearing once. The V call is TRBV7-7, the J call TRBJ2-1; maybe TRBD1 (6 bases). Sequenced sample: naive CD4+ T cells sorted from blood. Subset: CD45RA+ positively selected. The receptor's source is a man aged 25 to 45 in good health. CDR3 bases: TGTGCTAGCAGCCAACCGGGACAAAGCAATGAGCAGTTCTTC. It yields the protein CASSQPGQSNEQFF.